These 3 T cell receptor beta chains were sequenced from one sample in a study of tumor-infiltrating lymphocytes in localized non-small cell lung cancer. Produced via immunoSEQ multiplex PCR; TCRdb's table is partial and in-frame only. This table holds about 24,000 clones, 60% to 75% found once. The sequenced sample consisted of lung tumor tissue. These receptors were collected from a human donor with non-small cell lung cancer.

The chain uses TRBV5-1 and TRBJ2-7; the D is unclear. This CDR3 contains 15 residues. V was cut by 1 base and J by 4 bases, with 15 bases left in between. Germline CDR1 and CDR2: SGHRS and YFSETQ. For the CDR3, the DNA is TGCGCCAGCAGCTTGTACCCCTCCCAGTTATACGAGCAGTACTTC. Protein product: CASSLYPSQLYEQYF.

V usage is TRBV7-7 and J usage is TRBJ2-5; 7 nucleotides align to TRBD1. V lost 5 bases and J lost 1; bases outside the gene matches: 7. Per the germline V gene, CDR1 is SSHAT and CDR2 is FNYEAQ (reference sequence). The CDR3 sequence is 15 residues long. The CDR3 sequence is CASSRATGSQETQYF. DNA for the CDR3: TGTGCCAGCAGCCGTGCGACAGGGAGCCAAGAGACCCAGTACTTC.

The chain carries TRBV15 and TRBJ2-3; D possibly corresponds to TRBD1 (6 bases). This CDR3 comprises 14 residues. Per germline, CDR1 LNHNV and CDR2 YYDKDF (reference sequence). Trimming removed 10 bases at V and 0 bases at J, with 14 bases between. CDR3 coding DNA: TGTGCCATCACACAGGGTTCTAGCACAGATACGCAGTATTTT. This translates into CAITQGSSTDTQYF.